This TCR beta chain comes out of a study of cytomegalovirus exposure and HLA in healthy donors. Overall study context: In a later analysis, the roughly 120 validation repertoires were reported to have used the same platform as the 550 to 850 first-cohort repertoires. Findings and caveats of the study: Overall, about 160 TCR beta chains were annotated as cytomegalovirus-associated. With high specificity and sensitivity, the classifier reportedly diagnosed cytomegalovirus status.

The table lists this clone with a count of one. The antigen is unknown. The assay was immunoSEQ multiplex PCR, and TCRdb's table has in-frame clones only and misses some. The table has about 64,000 clones, around 88% seen once. Germline V gene sequence: CDR1 SGHRS, CDR2 YFSETQ. The germline V and J ends were trimmed by 8 bases and 0 bases, with 15 bases remaining between them. The CDR3 is made up of 14 amino acids. Sequenced input: PBMCs. The sequence derives from a woman in her late teens or twenties in good health and CMV-seronegative. This chain joins TRBV5-1 and TRBJ2-7; weak D call: TRBD2 (5 bases). The CDR3: CARIPSSLSYEQYF. CDR3 DNA: TGCGCCAGGATTCCCTCTAGCCTCTCCTACGAGCAGTACTTC. The full variable domain, with the rest looked up from reference TRBV5-1 and TRBJ2-7, is KAGVTQTPRYLIKTRGQQVTLSCSPISGHRSVSWYQQTPGQGLQFLFEYFSETQRNKGNFPGRFSGRQFSNSRSEMNVSTLELGDSALYLCARIPSSLSYEQYFGPGTRLTVT.